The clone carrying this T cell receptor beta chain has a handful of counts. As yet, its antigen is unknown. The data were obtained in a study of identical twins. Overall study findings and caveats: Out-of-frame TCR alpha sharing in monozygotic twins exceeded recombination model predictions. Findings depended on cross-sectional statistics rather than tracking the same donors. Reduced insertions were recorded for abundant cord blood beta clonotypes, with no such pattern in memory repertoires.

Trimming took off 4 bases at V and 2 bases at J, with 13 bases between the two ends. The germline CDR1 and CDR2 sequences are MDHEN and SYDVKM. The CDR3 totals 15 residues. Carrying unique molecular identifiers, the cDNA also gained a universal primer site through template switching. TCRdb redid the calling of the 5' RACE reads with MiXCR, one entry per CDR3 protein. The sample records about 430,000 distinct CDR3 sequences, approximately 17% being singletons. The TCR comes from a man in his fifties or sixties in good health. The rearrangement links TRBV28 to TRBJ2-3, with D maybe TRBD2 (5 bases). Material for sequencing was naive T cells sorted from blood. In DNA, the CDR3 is TGTGCCAGCAGTTCCATTCGGGATCCCACAGATACGCAGTATTTT. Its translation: CASSSIRDPTDTQYF.